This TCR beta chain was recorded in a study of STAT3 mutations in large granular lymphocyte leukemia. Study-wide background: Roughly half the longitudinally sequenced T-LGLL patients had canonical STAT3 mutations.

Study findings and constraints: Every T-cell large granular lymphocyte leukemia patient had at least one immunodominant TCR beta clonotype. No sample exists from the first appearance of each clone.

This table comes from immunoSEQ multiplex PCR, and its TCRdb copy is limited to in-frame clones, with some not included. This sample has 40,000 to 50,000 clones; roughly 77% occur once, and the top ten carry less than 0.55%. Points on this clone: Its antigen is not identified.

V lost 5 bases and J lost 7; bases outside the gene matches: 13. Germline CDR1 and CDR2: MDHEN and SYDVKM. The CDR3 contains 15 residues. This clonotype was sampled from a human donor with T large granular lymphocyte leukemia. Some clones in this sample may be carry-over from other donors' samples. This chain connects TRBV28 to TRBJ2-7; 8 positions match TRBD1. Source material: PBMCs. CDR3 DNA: TGTGCCAGCAGTCCTCTCAGGGGGCCCATGGGGGAGCAGTACTTC. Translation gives CASSPLRGPMGEQYF.